Below are 27 T cell receptor beta chains sequenced from a single sample in a study of T cell responses to AZD1222 COVID-19 vaccine. Sequencing used immunoSEQ multiplex PCR; TCRdb keeps in-frame clones, though not all of them. The sample gives roughly 150,000 clones, 85% to 90% of which show up once; 6% to 8% is in the top ten. The material sequenced was peripheral blood, taken on day 0 of AZD1222 vaccination. The receptor source for this set is an adult in good health.

V gene TRBV9 combines with J gene TRBJ2-3; 8 bases agree with TRBD2. From germline, CDR1 is SGDLS and CDR2 YYNGEE. The CDR3 covers 16 residues. V lost 4 bases, J lost 2 bases, and 9 bases stayed unmatched. Written as DNA, the CDR3 is TGTGCCAGCAGCCTTAGGGGAGCGGGGGACACAGATACGCAGTATTTT. This encodes CASSLRGAGDTDTQYF.

This rearrangement joins TRBV27 to TRBJ1-5, with a tentative D call TRBD1 (5 bases). The CDR3 extends over 13 amino acids. The germline CDR1 and CDR2 sequences are MNHEY and SMNVEV (reference sequence). The V and J ends lost 4 bases and 3 bases respectively, with 7 bases between them. The CDR3: CASSWGINQPQHF. CDR3 DNA sequence: TGTGCCAGCAGTTGGGGGATCAATCAGCCCCAGCATTTT.

This chain connects TRBV3-1 (or the pseudogene TRBV3-2) to TRBJ2-3; 10 bases are a match to TRBD2. V trimming: 1 base; J trimming: 3 bases; junction bases outside the gene matches: 7. CDR1 and CDR2 from the germline V gene are LGHDT and YNNKEL (reference sequence). The CDR3 runs 17 residues. This CDR3 is CASSQGKRGGRTDTQYF. The CDR3 bases are TGTGCCAGCAGCCAAGGCAAGCGGGGGGGACGTACAGATACGCAGTATTTT.

A note on this clone: The identical CDR3 is also encoded by other nucleotide sequences in the sample. The chain recombines TRBV5-1 with TRBJ2-2; D not certain. V lost 2 bases and J lost 5, with 4 bases in between. The germline gives CDR1 SGHRS, CDR2 YFSETQ. CDR3 length: 12 amino acids. CDR3 sequence (DNA): TGCGCCAGCAGCTTCGGGACCGGGGAGCTGTTTTTT. Its protein product is CASSFGTGELFF.

The CDR3 DNA is TGTGCCTGGAGTGCGCCTCAAGAATACTGGGTCTACGAGCAGTACTTC. Protein sequence: CAWSAPQEYWVYEQYF. J is TRBJ2-7 and V is TRBV30; D ambiguous. CDR1 and CDR2 from the germline V gene are GTSNPN and SVGIG (reference sequence). Trimming removed 1 base at V and 3 bases at J, with 19 bases between. The CDR3 has 16 amino acids.

The chain recombines TRBV4-1 with TRBJ1-2; 9 bases fit TRBD1. Trimming at V came to 3 bases and at J to 8 bases, leaving 7 bases not matched to a gene. The CDR3 loop spans 14 amino acids. In germline, CDR1 is MGHRA, CDR2 YSYEKL. The CDR3: CASSQLTGGRGYTF. CDR3 in DNA: TGCGCCAGCAGCCAGTTAACAGGGGGCCGGGGCTACACCTTC.

This clone was seen a few times. The chain couples TRBV6-2 or TRBV6-3 to TRBJ1-6; 8 bases are a match to TRBD1. Germline CDR1 is MNHEY and CDR2 is SVGEGT. This CDR3 spans 15 amino acids. Trimming removed 6 bases from V and 9 bases from J; junction bases left unmatched: 10. The CDR3 sequence is CASSPDRVRSSPLHF. CDR3 sequence (DNA): TGTGCCAGCAGCCCGGACAGGGTAAGGTCTTCACCCCTCCACTTT.

The rearrangement uses TRBV28 and TRBJ2-5; TRBD1 matches 7 bases. Germline assignment: CDR1 MDHEN and CDR2 SYDVKM. V dropped 6 bases and J dropped 2; count of bases not matched to a gene: 12. The CDR3 length is 16 residues. The CDR3 sequence is CASSSPGQKGQETQYF. CDR3 bases: TGTGCCAGCAGCAGCCCGGGACAGAAGGGACAAGAGACCCAGTACTTC. The entire variable domain, with the rest obtained from reference TRBV28 and TRBJ2-5, is as follows: DVKVTQSSRYLVKRTGEKVFLECVQDMDHENMFWYRQDPGLGLRLIYFSYDVKMKEKGDIPEGYSVSREKKERFSLILESASTNQTSMYLCASSSPGQKGQETQYFGPGTRLLVL.

Judged by abundance, this clone is hyperexpanded (1% or more). The genes are TRBV6-5 and TRBJ2-3; 9 nucleotides agree with TRBD1. V trimming: 2 bases; J trimming: 1 base; junction bases outside the gene matches: 1. This CDR3 region has 15 residues. CDR1 MNHEY and CDR2 SVGAGI come from the germline V gene. DNA for the CDR3: TGTGCCAGCAGTTACAGGACAGGGGGCACAGATACGCAGTATTTT. It codes for CASSYRTGGTDTQYF.

The chain has TRBV5-4 and TRBJ1-2; D remains ambiguous. Germline V gene sequence: CDR1 SGHNT, CDR2 YYREEE (reference sequence). The CDR3 consists of 14 residues. V lost 0 bases and J 7 bases, leaving 13 bases between the germline ends. The CDR3 sequence: CASSLVIGEGGYTF. The CDR3 DNA sequence: TGTGCCAGCAGCTTGGTAATCGGGGAGGGTGGCTACACCTTC.

The chain employs TRBV5-1 and TRBJ2-5, with D tentatively TRBD2 (6 bases). Per the germline V gene, CDR1 is SGHRS and CDR2 is YFSETQ. The CDR3 sequence is 14 residues long. Trimming shortened V by 1 base and J by 5 bases, and 12 bases separated the two germline ends. The DNA of the CDR3 is TGCGCCAGCAGCTTGAGACTAGGGCGGGAGACCCAGTACTTC. Protein: CASSLRLGRETQYF.

V gene TRBV7-3 combines with J gene TRBJ2-1; 7 positions agree with TRBD1. With V trimmed by 5 bases and J by 5 bases, 3 bases remained unmatched. Germline V gene sequence: CDR1 SGHTA, CDR2 FQGTGA. The CDR3 covers 13 residues. CDR3 bases: TGTGCCAGCAGCCAAGACAGGGACAATGAGCAGTTCTTC. Translating it yields CASSQDRDNEQFF.

This clone appeared once. The chain links TRBV27 to TRBJ2-5; no definite D call. The CDR3 loop spans 12 amino acids. Germline CDR1 is MNHEY and CDR2 is SMNVEV (reference sequence). The V end was cut by 4 bases, the J end by 2 bases, with 5 bases between. CDR3 sequence (DNA): TGTGCCAGCAGTTCCCGACAAGAGACCCAGTACTTC. Its translation is CASSSRQETQYF.

V is TRBV5-1 and J is TRBJ2-2; no firm D call. Germline V gene sequence: CDR1 SGHRS, CDR2 YFSETQ. V dropped 6 bases and J dropped 7 bases, with 7 bases sitting between them. This CDR3 has 11 residues. The CDR3 protein is CASTENGELFF. The CDR3 DNA reads TGCGCCAGCACCGAGAACGGGGAGCTGTTTTTT.

This clone was seen a handful of times. The rearrangement uses TRBV6-2 or TRBV6-3 and TRBJ1-2; 8 bases are shared with TRBD1. This CDR3 comprises 15 residues. Germline lookup yields CDR1 MNHEY and CDR2 SVGEGT. Losses at the gene ends were 6 bases for V and 4 bases for J; bases not matched to a gene: 10. This CDR3 reads CASSQGQGAVYGYTF. The CDR3 DNA sequence: TGTGCCAGCAGCCAAGGACAGGGAGCCGTCTATGGCTACACCTTC.

This rearrangement joins TRBV25-1 to TRBJ2-5; 9 bases line up with TRBD1. Germline CDR1 and CDR2: MGHDK and SYGVNS. This CDR3 comprises 15 residues. Germline trimming cut 7 bases from V and 4 bases from J; bases unmatched to any gene: 10. The CDR3 nucleotides are TGTGCCAGCAAACTCGGACAGGGGTATGGAGAGACCCAGTACTTC. It encodes CASKLGQGYGETQYF. Full variable domain (missing parts from reference TRBV25-1 and TRBJ2-5): EADIYQTPRYLVIGTGKKITLECSQTMGHDKMYWYQQDPGMELHLIHYSYGVNSTEKGDLSSESTVSRIRTEHFPLTLESARPSHTSQYLCASKLGQGYGETQYFGPGTRLLVL.

The genes are TRBV4-2 and TRBJ1-2, with D possibly TRBD1 on 6 matching bases. Trimming removed 0 bases at V and 4 bases at J, with 12 bases between. The germline gives CDR1 LGHNA, CDR2 YNFKEQ. This CDR3 has 15 amino acids. The CDR3 DNA reads as TGTGCCAGCAGCCAAGATAAGGGGGGCCGCTATGGCTACACCTTC. Its translation: CASSQDKGGRYGYTF.

The CDR3 sequence is CASRLAKRELYEQYV. The CDR3, as DNA: TGTGCAAGTCGCTTAGCGAAACGGGAGCTCTACGAGCAGTACGTC. The V gene is TRBV12-2, the J gene TRBJ2-7; TRBD2 is taken as the D call from the table, unchecked against the DNA. TRBV12-2 is assigned pseudogene status. This CDR3 has 15 amino acids.

The chain links TRBV7-2 to TRBJ2-7, with TRBD1 matching 11 bases. The CDR3 is 14 residues long. The V and J ends lost 5 bases and 4 bases, in that order; junction bases with no gene match: 4. The germline V gene encodes CDR1 SGHTA and CDR2 FQGNSA. The CDR3 DNA sequence: TGTGCCAGCAGCCGGACAGGGGGCTCTTACGAGCAGTACTTC. Translation: CASSRTGGSYEQYF. Drawing the rest from reference TRBV7-2 and TRBJ2-7, the complete variable domain is GAGVSQSPSNKVTEKGKDVELRCDPISGHTALYWYRQSLGQGLEFLIYFQGNSAPDKSGLPSDRFSAERTGGSVSTLTIQRTQQEDSAVYLCASSRTGGSYEQYFGPGTRLTVT.

This clone has more than one count but fewer than ten. V usage is TRBV19 and J usage is TRBJ1-2; weak D call: TRBD1 (6 bases). V shed 8 bases and J shed 7 bases, with 17 bases lying between them. Germline V lookup: CDR1 LNHDA, CDR2 SQIVND (reference sequence). This CDR3 spans 13 amino acids. The CDR3: CASRWGAQGGYTF. The CDR3 nucleotides are TGTGCCAGTCGCTGGGGGGCCCAGGGTGGCTACACCTTC.

The chain links TRBV28 to TRBJ1-5, with D perhaps matching TRBD1 (6 bases). CDR1 and CDR2 from the germline V gene are MDHEN and SYDVKM. This CDR3 is built from 16 residues. V was trimmed by 1 base and J by 0 bases, leaving 10 bases between them. CDR3 sequence reads: CASSLLAGDSNQPQHF. CDR3 in DNA: TGTGCCAGCAGTTTATTGGCAGGGGATAGCAATCAGCCCCAGCATTTT. Combining the CDR3 with reference TRBV28 and TRBJ1-5 gives the whole variable domain DVKVTQSSRYLVKRTGEKVFLECVQDMDHENMFWYRQDPGLGLRLIYFSYDVKMKEKGDIPEGYSVSREKKERFSLILESASTNQTSMYLCASSLLAGDSNQPQHFGDGTRLSIL.

This chain joins TRBV25-1 and TRBJ1-2; 9 bases are shared with TRBD1. This CDR3 has 14 amino acids. J gave up 8 bases and V 7 bases, and 11 bases lay outside the gene matches. Germline assignment: CDR1 MGHDK and CDR2 SYGVNS. CDR3 protein: CASTPWGQGSGYTF. CDR3 sequence (DNA): TGTGCCAGCACCCCCTGGGGACAGGGCTCGGGCTACACCTTC.

The chain couples TRBV3-1 (or the pseudogene TRBV3-2) to TRBJ2-3; D is undetermined. This CDR3 is built from 16 residues. V was trimmed by 0 bases and J by 0 bases, leaving 10 bases between them. Germline V gene data show CDR1 as LGHDT and CDR2 as YNNKEL (reference sequence). The CDR3 sequence is CASSQDLGQSTDTQYF. The CDR3 nucleotides read TGTGCCAGCAGCCAAGATCTAGGGCAAAGCACAGATACGCAGTATTTT.

The chain couples TRBV2 to TRBJ2-7; D is undetermined. Germline-derived CDR1 and CDR2 are SNHLY and FYNNEI. The CDR3 sequence is 15 residues long. V shed 2 bases and J shed 2 bases, with 13 bases lying between them. DNA for the CDR3: TGTGCCAGCAGTGAACCCCGCGGCACGGCCTACGAGCAGTACGTC. This codes for CASSEPRGTAYEQYV.

The chain recombines TRBV14 with TRBJ2-7, with no clear D. Germline V gene data show CDR1 as SGHDN and CDR2 as FVKESK. The CDR3 sequence is 16 residues long. With 4 bases removed from V and 0 bases from J, the gap between germline ends came to 16 bases. CDR3 sequence reads: CASSPGPSASSYEQYF. The CDR3 coding sequence is TGTGCCAGCAGCCCTGGCCCCAGCGCTAGCTCCTACGAGCAGTACTTC.

The genes are TRBV10-1 and TRBJ1-2, with D uncertain. The germline V gene encodes CDR1 WNHNN and CDR2 SYGVQD (reference sequence). The CDR3 totals 13 residues. The V and J ends lost 3 bases and 0 bases respectively, with 5 bases between them. Written as DNA, the CDR3 is TGCGCCAGCAGTGAAACAGCTAACTATGGCTACACCTTC. Translated, it gives CASSETANYGYTF.

V usage is TRBV4-1 and J usage is TRBJ2-1; D not resolved. This CDR3 has 14 residues. Trimming pared 4 bases from V and 0 bases from J, leaving 7 bases between. Germline values: CDR1 MGHRA, CDR2 YSYEKL. CDR3 residues: CASSLLSSYNEQFF. For the CDR3, the DNA is TGCGCCAGCAGCCTCTTGAGCTCCTACAATGAGCAGTTCTTC.